The 9 T cell receptor beta chains below were found in one sample sequenced in a study of blood T cell repertoires in COVID-19. Libraries were prepared by immunoSEQ multiplex PCR; TCRdb keeps only in-frame clonotypes and omits some of them. The sample contains 150,000 to 190,000 clones, 75% to 85% of which appear only once. The specimen was peripheral blood. Source of these receptors: a man aged 55 to 69 with acute or convalescent COVID-19.

This clone occurred a few times. The chain combines TRBV28 with TRBJ2-7, with 15 positions matching TRBD2. The CDR3 covers 15 residues. After removal of 6 bases from V and 2 bases from J, the junction contained 2 bases not matched to a gene. Germline lookup yields CDR1 MDHEN and CDR2 SYDVKM. CDR3 nucleotide sequence: TGTGCCAGCAGACGGACTAGCGGGAGGGCCTACGAGCAGTACTTC. Residues: CASRRTSGRAYEQYF. The variable domain in full, completed from reference TRBV28 and TRBJ2-7, reads DVKVTQSSRYLVKRTGEKVFLECVQDMDHENMFWYRQDPGLGLRLIYFSYDVKMKEKGDIPEGYSVSREKKERFSLILESASTNQTSMYLCASRRTSGRAYEQYFGPGTRLTVT.

Comment on this clone: The junction differs from germline at one of its ends, possibly a read error. V usage is TRBV12-3 or TRBV12-4 and J usage is TRBJ1-2; D remains ambiguous. This CDR3 is built from 9 residues. The CDR3 sequence is CASSPPRAF. Written as DNA, the CDR3 is TGTGCCAGCAGTCCGCCCCGAGCCTTC.

The chain joins TRBV28 to TRBJ1-1; D is perhaps TRBD1 (5 bases). CDR1 is MDHEN, CDR2 SYDVKM, per germline. CDR3 length equals 15 residues. V dropped 2 bases and J dropped 1 base, with 11 bases sitting between them. The DNA of the CDR3 is TGTGCCAGCAGTTTAGGTGGGCAGGGGAACACTGAAGCTTTCTTT. Amino acids: CASSLGGQGNTEAFF.

The V call is TRBV19, the J call TRBJ1-6; 8 nucleotides align to TRBD1. This CDR3 comprises 14 residues. V trimming: 6 bases; J trimming: 7 bases; junction bases outside the gene matches: 5. Germline assignment: CDR1 LNHDA and CDR2 SQIVND (reference sequence). The CDR3 loop reads CASRETGGNSPLHF. The CDR3 DNA reads TGTGCCAGTAGGGAAACAGGGGGGAATTCACCCCTCCACTTT.

This rearrangement joins TRBV28 to TRBJ2-3; D is ambiguous. CDR3 length equals 12 residues. Germline CDR1 is MDHEN and CDR2 is SYDVKM. The V and J ends lost 6 bases and 1 base respectively, with 5 bases between them. Here the CDR3 DNA reads TGTGCCAGCAGCTCTCGCACAGATACGCAGTATTTT. Its translation: CASSSRTDTQYF.

The chain uses TRBV7-9 and TRBJ1-2; D uncertain. CDR3 length: 14 residues. CDR1 and CDR2 (germline): SEHNR, FQNEAQ (reference sequence). Trimming shortened V by 6 bases and J by 2 bases, and 13 bases separated the two germline ends. CDR3 DNA sequence: TGTGCCAGCAGACCCCGGGAGGGCAACTATGGCTACACCTTC. Protein sequence: CASRPREGNYGYTF.

The chain carries TRBV9 and TRBJ2-1; TRBD1 matches at 10 bases. Germline V gene sequence: CDR1 SGDLS, CDR2 YYNGEE. Unmatched junction bases numbered 6, after V lost 7 bases and J lost 8 bases. This CDR3 comprises 13 residues. CDR3 sequence: CASGTGVNHEQFF. The CDR3 DNA sequence: TGTGCCAGCGGGACAGGGGTAAATCATGAGCAGTTCTTC.

This clone was counted once. CDR3 DNA: TGTGCTAGTGGTTTGTTCACATCGGGGACTAACTATGGCTACACCTTC. Translating gives CASGLFTSGTNYGYTF. This chain connects TRBV12-5 to TRBJ1-2; no clear D. CDR3 length equals 16 residues. In germline, CDR1 is LGHNT, CDR2 FRNRAP. Trimming shortened V by 2 bases and J by 0 bases, and 13 bases separated the two germline ends.

The V gene is TRBV19, the J gene TRBJ1-4; D possibly corresponds to TRBD1 (6 bases). Trimming shortened V by 4 bases and J by 0 bases, and 6 bases separated the two germline ends. Germline CDR1 is LNHDA and CDR2 is SQIVND (reference sequence). The CDR3 loop spans 14 amino acids. The CDR3, as DNA: TGTGCCAGTAGTACAGGGGCAACTAATGAAAAACTGTTTTTT. It is translated as CASSTGATNEKLFF.